This TCR beta chain was found in a study of cytomegalovirus exposure and HLA in healthy donors. Some clones are missing from TCRdb's copy, which holds only in-frame ones; the method was immunoSEQ multiplex PCR. The sample holds approximately 300,000 clones, around 90% seen once. Notes on the study in general: The classifier reportedly diagnosed cytomegalovirus status with high sensitivity and specificity.

On this clone: The antigen remains unidentified.

Unmatched junction bases numbered 3, after V lost 4 bases and J lost 6 bases. Per germline, CDR1 SGHTA and CDR2 FQGTGA. The CDR3 has 13 residues. The sequenced material came from PBMCs. The chain recombines TRBV7-3 with TRBJ2-3, with 8 bases aligning to TRBD2. This receptor was taken from a woman aged 25 to 39 in good health and CMV-seropositive. Here the CDR3 DNA reads TGTGCCAGCAGCTCCCCGGGGGGGGATACGCAGTATTTT. Encoded protein: CASSSPGGDTQYF.